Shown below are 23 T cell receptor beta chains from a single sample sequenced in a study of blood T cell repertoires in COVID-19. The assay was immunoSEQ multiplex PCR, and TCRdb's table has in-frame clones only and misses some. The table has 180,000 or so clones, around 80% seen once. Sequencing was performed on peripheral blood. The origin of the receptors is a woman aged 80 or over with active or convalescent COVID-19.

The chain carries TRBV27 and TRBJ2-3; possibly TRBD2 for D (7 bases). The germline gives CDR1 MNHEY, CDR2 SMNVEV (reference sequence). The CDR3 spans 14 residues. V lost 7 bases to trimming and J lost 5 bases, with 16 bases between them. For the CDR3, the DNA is TGTGCCAGCACGGGCGCGGGGGCGGGAGATACGCAGTATTTT. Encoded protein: CASTGAGAGDTQYF.

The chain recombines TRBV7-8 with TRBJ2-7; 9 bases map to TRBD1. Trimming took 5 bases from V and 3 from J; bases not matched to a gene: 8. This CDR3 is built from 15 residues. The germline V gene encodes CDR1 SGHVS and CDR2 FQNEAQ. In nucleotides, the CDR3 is TGTGCCAGCAGCGCATCACAGGGGGCATTCTACGAGCAGTACTTC. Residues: CASSASQGAFYEQYF. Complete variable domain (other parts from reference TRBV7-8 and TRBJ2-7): GAGVSQSPRYKVAKRGQDVALRCDPISGHVSLFWYQQALGQGPEFLTYFQNEAQLDKSGLPSDRFFAERPEGSVSTLKIQRTQQEDSAVYLCASSASQGAFYEQYFGPGTRLTVT.

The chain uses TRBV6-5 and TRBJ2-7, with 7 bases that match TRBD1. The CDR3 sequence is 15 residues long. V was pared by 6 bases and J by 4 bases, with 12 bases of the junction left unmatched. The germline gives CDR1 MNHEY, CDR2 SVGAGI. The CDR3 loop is CASRRQGEGLYEQYF. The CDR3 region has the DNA TGTGCCAGCAGAAGACAGGGAGAGGGGTTGTACGAGCAGTACTTC.

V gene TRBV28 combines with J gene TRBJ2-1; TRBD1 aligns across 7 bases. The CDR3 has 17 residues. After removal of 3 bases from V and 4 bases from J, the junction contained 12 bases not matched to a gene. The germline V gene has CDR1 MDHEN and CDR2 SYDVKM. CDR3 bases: TGTGCCAGCAGTTTTTTCTTCGACAGGGTTGGTTACAATGAGCAGTTCTTC. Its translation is CASSFFFDRVGYNEQFF.

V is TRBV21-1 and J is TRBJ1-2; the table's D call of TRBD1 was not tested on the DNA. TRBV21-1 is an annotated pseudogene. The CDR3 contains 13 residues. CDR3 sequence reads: CALKGFYRYGYTF. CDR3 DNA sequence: TGTGCACTGAAGGGGTTTTACCGCTATGGCTACACCTTC.

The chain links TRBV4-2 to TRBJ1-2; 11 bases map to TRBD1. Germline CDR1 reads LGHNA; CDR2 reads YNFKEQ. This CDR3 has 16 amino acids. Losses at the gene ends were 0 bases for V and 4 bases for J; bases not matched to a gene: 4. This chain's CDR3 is CASSQEGDRGVYGYTF. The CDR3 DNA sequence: TGTGCCAGCAGCCAAGAGGGGGACAGGGGGGTCTATGGCTACACCTTC.

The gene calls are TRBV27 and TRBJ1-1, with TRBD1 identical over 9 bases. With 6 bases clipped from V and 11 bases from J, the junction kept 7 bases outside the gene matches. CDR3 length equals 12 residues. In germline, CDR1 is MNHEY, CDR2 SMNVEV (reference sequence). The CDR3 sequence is CASRTGGLAAFF. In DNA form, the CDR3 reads TGTGCCAGCAGGACAGGGGGTCTCGCGGCTTTCTTT.

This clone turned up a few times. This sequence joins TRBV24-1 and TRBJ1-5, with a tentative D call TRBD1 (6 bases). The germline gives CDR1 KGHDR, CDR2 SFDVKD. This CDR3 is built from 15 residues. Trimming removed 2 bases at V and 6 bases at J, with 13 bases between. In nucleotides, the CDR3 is TGTGCCACCAGTGATTCCGGGGAGGGGGTTCAGCCCCAGCATTTT. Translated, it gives CATSDSGEGVQPQHF.

CDR3 loop: CASSLTTGGGSAFF. The CDR3 region has the DNA TGTGCCAGCAGTTTAACCACAGGGGGCGGTTCGGCTTTCTTT. The gene calls are TRBV28 and TRBJ1-1, with 9 bases that match TRBD1. V lost 2 bases to trimming and J lost 11 bases; unmatched junction nucleotides: 9. The CDR3 has 14 amino acids. Germline V gives CDR1 MDHEN, CDR2 SYDVKM. Full variable domain (remainder filled in from reference TRBV28 and TRBJ1-1): DVKVTQSSRYLVKRTGEKVFLECVQDMDHENMFWYRQDPGLGLRLIYFSYDVKMKEKGDIPEGYSVSREKKERFSLILESASTNQTSMYLCASSLTTGGGSAFFGQGTRLTVV.

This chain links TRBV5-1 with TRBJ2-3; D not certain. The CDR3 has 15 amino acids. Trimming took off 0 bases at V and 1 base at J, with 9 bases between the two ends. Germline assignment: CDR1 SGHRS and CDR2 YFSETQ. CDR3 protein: CASSLATRRTDTQYF. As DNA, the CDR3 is TGCGCCAGCAGCTTGGCAACGAGGCGCACAGATACGCAGTATTTT.

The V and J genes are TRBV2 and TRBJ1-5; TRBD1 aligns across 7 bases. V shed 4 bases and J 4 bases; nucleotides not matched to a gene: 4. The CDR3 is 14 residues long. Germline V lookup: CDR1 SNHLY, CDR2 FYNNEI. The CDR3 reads CASSGQGPNQPQHF. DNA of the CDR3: TGTGCCAGCAGTGGACAGGGCCCAAATCAGCCCCAGCATTTT.

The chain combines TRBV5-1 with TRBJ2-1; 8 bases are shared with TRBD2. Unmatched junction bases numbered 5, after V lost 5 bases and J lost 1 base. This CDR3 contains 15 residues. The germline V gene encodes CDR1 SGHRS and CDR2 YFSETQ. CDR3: CASRSSGGSYNEQFF. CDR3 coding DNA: TGCGCCAGCAGGTCAAGCGGGGGTTCCTACAATGAGCAGTTCTTC.

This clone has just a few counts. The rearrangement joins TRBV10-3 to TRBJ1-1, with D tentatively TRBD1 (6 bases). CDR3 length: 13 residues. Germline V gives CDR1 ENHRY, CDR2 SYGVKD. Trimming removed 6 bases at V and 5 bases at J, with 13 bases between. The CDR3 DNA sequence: TGTGCCATCAGACAGGGACGGGAAACTGAAGCTTTCTTT. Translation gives CAIRQGRETEAFF.

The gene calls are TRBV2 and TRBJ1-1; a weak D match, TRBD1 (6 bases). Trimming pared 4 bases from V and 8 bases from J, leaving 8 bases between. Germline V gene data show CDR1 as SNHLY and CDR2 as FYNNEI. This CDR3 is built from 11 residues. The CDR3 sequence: CASSGTEEAFF. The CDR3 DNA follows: TGTGCCAGCAGTGGGACAGAAGAAGCTTTCTTT.

CDR3 in amino acids: CASSQLEGNTIYF. The CDR3 region has the DNA TGTGCCAGCAGCCAACTTGAGGGAAACACCATATATTTT. This chain links TRBV3-1 (or the pseudogene TRBV3-2) with TRBJ1-3; D gene unclear. CDR3 length: 13 amino acids. Trimming removed 2 bases at V and 4 bases at J, with 6 bases between. CDR1 is LGHDT, CDR2 YNNKEL, per germline (reference sequence).

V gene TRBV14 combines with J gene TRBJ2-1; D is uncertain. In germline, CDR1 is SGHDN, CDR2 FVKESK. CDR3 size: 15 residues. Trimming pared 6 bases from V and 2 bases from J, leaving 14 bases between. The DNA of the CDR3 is TGTGCCAGCAGTCCAGGCAGGCCAACCTACAATGAGCAGTTCTTC. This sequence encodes CASSPGRPTYNEQFF.

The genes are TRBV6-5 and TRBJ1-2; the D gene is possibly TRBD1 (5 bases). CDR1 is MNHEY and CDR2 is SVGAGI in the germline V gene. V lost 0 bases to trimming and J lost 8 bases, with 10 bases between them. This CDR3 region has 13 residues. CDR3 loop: CASSYSRGDGYTF. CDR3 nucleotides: TGTGCCAGCAGTTACTCCCGCGGGGACGGCTACACCTTC.

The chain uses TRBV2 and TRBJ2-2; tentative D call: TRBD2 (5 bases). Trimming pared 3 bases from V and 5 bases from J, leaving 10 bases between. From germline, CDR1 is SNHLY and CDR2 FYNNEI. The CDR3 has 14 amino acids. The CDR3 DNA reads TGTGCCAGCAGTGATTTTCGGGGAACCGGGGAGCTGTTTTTT. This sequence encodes CASSDFRGTGELFF.

Here the CDR3 DNA reads TGTGCCAGCTCACCCTATTCTCAGGGGGCGAACACTGAAGCTTTCTTT. Translation gives CASSPYSQGANTEAFF. The V and J genes are TRBV18 and TRBJ1-1; 8 positions agree with TRBD1. Losses at the gene ends were 3 bases for V and 1 base for J; bases not matched to a gene: 7. Germline loops: CDR1 KGHSH, CDR2 LQKENI. The CDR3 has 16 amino acids.

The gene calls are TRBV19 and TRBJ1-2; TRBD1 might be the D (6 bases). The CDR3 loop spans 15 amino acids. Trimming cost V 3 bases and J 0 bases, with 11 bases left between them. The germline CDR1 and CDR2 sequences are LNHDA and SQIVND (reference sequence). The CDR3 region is CASSIRDTTNYGYTF. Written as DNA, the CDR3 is TGTGCCAGTAGTATCAGGGACACGACTAACTATGGCTACACCTTC.

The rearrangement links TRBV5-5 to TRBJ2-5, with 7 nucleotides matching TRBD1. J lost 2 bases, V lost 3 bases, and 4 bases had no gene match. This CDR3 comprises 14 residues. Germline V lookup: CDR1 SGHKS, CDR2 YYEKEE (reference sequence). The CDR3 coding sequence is TGTGCCAGCAGCTCAAACAGGGGTCAAGAGACCCAGTACTTC. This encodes CASSSNRGQETQYF.

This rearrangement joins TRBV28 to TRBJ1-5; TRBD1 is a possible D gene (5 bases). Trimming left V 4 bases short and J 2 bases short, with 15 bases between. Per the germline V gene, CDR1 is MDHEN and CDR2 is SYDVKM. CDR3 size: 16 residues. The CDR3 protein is CASSSEDWGGNQPQHF. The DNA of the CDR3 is TGTGCCAGCAGTTCTGAAGATTGGGGCGGCAATCAGCCCCAGCATTTT.

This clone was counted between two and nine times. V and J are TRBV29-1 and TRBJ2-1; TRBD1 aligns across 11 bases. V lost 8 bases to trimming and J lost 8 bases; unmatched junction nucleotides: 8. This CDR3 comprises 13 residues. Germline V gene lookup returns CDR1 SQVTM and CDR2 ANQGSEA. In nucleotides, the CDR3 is TGCAGCCTAACGGGACAGGGGGACCATGAGCAGTTCTTC. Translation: CSLTGQGDHEQFF.